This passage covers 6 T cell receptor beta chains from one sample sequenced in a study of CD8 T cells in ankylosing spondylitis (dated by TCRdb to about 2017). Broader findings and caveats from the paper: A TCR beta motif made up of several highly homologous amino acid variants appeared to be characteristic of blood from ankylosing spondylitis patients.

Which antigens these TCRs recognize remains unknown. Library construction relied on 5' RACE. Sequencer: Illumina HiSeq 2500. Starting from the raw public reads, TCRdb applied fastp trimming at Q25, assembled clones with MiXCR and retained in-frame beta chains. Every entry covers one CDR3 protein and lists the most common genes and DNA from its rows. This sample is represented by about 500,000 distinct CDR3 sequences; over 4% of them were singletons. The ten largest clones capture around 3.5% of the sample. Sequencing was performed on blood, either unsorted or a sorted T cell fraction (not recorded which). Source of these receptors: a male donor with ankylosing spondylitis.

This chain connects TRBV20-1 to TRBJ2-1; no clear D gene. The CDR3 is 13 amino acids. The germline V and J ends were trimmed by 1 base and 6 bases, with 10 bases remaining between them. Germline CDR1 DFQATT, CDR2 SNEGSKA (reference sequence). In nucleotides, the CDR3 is TGCAGTGCTAGAGGCCCGCTAAGCAATGAGCAGTTCTTC. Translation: CSARGPLSNEQFF.

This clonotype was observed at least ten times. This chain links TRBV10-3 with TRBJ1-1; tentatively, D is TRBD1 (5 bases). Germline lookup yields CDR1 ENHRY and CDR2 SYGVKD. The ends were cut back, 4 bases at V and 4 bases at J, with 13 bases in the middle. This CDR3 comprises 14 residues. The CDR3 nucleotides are TGTGCCATCAGTGTCGCGCAGGGAATCACTGAAGCTTTCTTT. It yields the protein CAISVAQGITEAFF.

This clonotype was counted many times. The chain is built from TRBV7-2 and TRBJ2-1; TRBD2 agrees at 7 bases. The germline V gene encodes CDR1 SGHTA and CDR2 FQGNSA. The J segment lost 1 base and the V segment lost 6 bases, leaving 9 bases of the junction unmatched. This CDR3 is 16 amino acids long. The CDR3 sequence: CASRPSWGGSYNEQFF. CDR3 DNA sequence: TGTGCCAGCAGACCTTCCTGGGGGGGGTCCTACAATGAGCAGTTCTTC.

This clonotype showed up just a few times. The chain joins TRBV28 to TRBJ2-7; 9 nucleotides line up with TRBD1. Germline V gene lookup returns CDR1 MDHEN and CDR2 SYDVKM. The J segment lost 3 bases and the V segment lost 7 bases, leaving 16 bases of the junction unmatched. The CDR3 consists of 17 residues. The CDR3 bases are TGTGCCAGCAACCACCCTAAACCCTCGGGACAGGGCTACGAGCAGTACTTC. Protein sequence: CASNHPKPSGQGYEQYF.

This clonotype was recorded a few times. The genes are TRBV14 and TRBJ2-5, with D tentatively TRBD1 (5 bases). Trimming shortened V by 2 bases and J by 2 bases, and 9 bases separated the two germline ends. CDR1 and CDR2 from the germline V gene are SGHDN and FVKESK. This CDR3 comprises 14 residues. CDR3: CASSQYRLQETQYF. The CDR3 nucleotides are TGTGCCAGCAGCCAATACAGGTTACAAGAGACCCAGTACTTC.

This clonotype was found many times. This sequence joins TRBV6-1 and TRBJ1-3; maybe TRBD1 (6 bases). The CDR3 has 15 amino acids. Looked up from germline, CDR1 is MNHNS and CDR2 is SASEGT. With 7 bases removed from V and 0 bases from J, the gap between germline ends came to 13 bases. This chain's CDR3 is CASIPGHSSGNTIYF. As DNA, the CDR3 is TGTGCCAGCATACCGGGACATAGCTCTGGAAACACCATATATTTT.